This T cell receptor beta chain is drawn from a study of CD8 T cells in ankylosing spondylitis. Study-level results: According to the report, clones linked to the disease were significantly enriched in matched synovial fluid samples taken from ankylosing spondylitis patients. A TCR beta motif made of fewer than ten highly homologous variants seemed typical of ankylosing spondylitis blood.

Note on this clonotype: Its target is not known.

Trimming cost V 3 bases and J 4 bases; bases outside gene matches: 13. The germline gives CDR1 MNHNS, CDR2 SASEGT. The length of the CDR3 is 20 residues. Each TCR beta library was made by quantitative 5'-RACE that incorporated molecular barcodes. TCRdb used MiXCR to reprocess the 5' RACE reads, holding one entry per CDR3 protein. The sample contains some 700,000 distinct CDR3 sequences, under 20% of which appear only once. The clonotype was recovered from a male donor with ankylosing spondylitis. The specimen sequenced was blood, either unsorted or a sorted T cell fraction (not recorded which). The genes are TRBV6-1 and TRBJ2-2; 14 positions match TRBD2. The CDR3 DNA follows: TGTGCCAGCAGTGAGACACCCGGACTAGCGGGGGGCGTAGGCACCGGGGAGCTGTTTTTT. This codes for CASSETPGLAGGVGTGELFF.